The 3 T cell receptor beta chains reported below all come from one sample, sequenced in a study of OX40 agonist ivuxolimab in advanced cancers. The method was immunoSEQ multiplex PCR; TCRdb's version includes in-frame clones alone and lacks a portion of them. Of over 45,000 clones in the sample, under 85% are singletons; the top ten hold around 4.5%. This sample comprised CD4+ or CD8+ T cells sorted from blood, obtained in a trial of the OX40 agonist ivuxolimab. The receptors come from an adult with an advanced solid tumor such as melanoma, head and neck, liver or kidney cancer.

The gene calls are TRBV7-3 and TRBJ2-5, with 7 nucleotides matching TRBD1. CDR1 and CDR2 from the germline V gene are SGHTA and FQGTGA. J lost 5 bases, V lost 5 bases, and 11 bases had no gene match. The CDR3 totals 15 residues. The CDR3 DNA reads TGTGCCAGCAGCCCGACCGGGACAGCATGGGAGACCCAGTACTTC. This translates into CASSPTGTAWETQYF. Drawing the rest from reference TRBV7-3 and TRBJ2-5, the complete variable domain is GAGVSQTPSNKVTEKGKYVELRCDPISGHTALYWYRQSLGQGPEFLIYFQGTGAADDSGLPNDRFFAVRPEGSVSTLKIQRTERGDSAVYLCASSPTGTAWETQYFGPGTRLLVL.

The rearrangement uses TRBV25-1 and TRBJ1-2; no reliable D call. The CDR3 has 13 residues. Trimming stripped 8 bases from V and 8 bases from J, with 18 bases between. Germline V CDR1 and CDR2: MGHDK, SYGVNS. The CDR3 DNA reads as TGTGCCAGCGTCGGCTGGGGAATCGACGGCTACACCTTC. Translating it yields CASVGWGIDGYTF.

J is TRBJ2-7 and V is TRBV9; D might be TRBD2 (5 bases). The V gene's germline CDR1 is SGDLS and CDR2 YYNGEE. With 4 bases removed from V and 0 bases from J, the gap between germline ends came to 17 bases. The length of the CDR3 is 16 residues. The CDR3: CASSPRETVISYEQYF. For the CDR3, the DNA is TGTGCCAGCAGCCCACGGGAAACAGTGATCTCCTACGAGCAGTACTTC.